This T cell receptor beta chain was captured in a study of T cells and Merkel cell carcinoma outcomes. Some clones are missing from TCRdb's copy, which holds only in-frame ones; the method was immunoSEQ multiplex PCR. The data hold about 2,000 clones, with approximately 90% observed a single time. The CDR3 consists of 12 residues. The rearrangement links TRBV21-1 to TRBJ2-4; TRBD1, the table's D call, was not compared with the DNA. TRBV21-1 is assigned pseudogene status. This receptor was taken from a human donor with Merkel cell carcinoma. The sample consisted of tumor tissue from Merkel cell carcinoma. This CDR3 reads CASVIAKNIQYF. In DNA, the CDR3 is TGTGCCAGCGTCATAGCCAAAAACATTCAGTACTTC.